A single sample gave rise to the 16 T cell receptor beta chains below, sequenced in a study of molecular identifiers for immune sequencing clone quantification. MiXCR was run by TCRdb on the PCR reads, yielding one entry per CDR3 protein. The sample comprises about 500,000 distinct CDR3 sequences, around a fifth of which are singletons, and about 0.84% rests with the top ten. The source material was naive CD8+ T cells from blood, with Jurkat cell RNA spiked in. Subset of the sample: FACS-sorted CD8+CD4-CCR7+CD45RA+ naive T cells. Receptor source: a human donor in good health. Some libraries in this study had Jurkat cell RNA spiked in.

This clonotype turned up a few times. This rearrangement joins TRBV19 to TRBJ1-2; D is unclear. The CDR3 has 13 residues. The germline V and J ends were trimmed by 0 bases and 9 bases, with 11 bases remaining between them. Germline assignment: CDR1 LNHDA and CDR2 SQIVND (reference sequence). The CDR3 DNA reads as TGTGCCAGTAGTATAGATCACGGCAGCAGCTACACCTTC. Amino acid sequence: CASSIDHGSSYTF.

This clonotype occurred many times. This chain links TRBV27 with TRBJ2-3; 8 bases match TRBD1. CDR1 MNHEY and CDR2 SMNVEV come from the germline V gene (reference sequence). V gave up 6 bases and J gave up 1 base; unmatched junction bases: 3. The CDR3 covers 14 residues. This CDR3 is CASSPQGGTDTQYF. The CDR3 DNA sequence: TGTGCCAGCAGCCCACAGGGGGGCACAGATACGCAGTATTTT.

The chain is built from TRBV19 and TRBJ2-7, with D perhaps TRBD1 (5 bases). The V and J ends lost 5 bases and 4 bases respectively, with 21 bases between them. Germline V CDR1 and CDR2: LNHDA, SQIVND (reference sequence). There are 16 residues in the CDR3. The DNA for the CDR3 is TGTGCCAGTAGTCCCGCCTGGCAGGGTCTGTCATACGAGCAGTACTTC. Translation: CASSPAWQGLSYEQYF.

With respect to this clonotype: The germline gene is not matched at one end of the junction; a read error may be the cause. The V gene is TRBV7-6, the J gene TRBJ2-7; D is possibly TRBD2 (6 bases). This CDR3 has 15 amino acids. The germline V gene has CDR1 SGHVS and CDR2 FNYEAQ. The CDR3 DNA sequence: TGTGTCAGCAGCTTAAGTTGGGACTCAAGCTACGAGCAGTACTTC. Encoded protein: CVSSLSWDSSYEQYF.

On this clonotype: One base away lies a much larger clone, so this may be a sequencing read error. The rearrangement links TRBV12-3 or TRBV12-4 to TRBJ1-4, with 9 bases matching TRBD1. CDR3 size: 15 residues. CDR3 amino acids: CASTLRTGAVEKLLF. For the CDR3, the DNA is TGTGCCAGCACCCTACGGACAGGGGCGGTTGAAAAACTGCTTTTT.

This clonotype showed up just once. Being one base from a much bigger clone, this may be a read error. The chain employs TRBV20-1 and TRBJ1-2; tentative D call: TRBD1 (6 bases). Per the germline V gene, CDR1 is DFQATT and CDR2 is SNEGSKA (reference sequence). CDR3 length equals 19 residues. As DNA, the CDR3 is TGCAGAGCTAGAGATCTAGTGGGGGGCTCCTCAGCTTCTAACTATGGCTACACCTTC. This sequence encodes CRARDLVGGSSASNYGYTF.

This rearrangement joins TRBV27 to TRBJ2-7; the D is unclear. This CDR3 comprises 12 residues. The germline V gene has CDR1 MNHEY and CDR2 SMNVEV (reference sequence). V was trimmed by 6 bases and J by 4 bases, leaving 10 bases between them. Written as DNA, the CDR3 is TGTGCCAGCAGGGGTTTGGGATACGAGCAGTACTTC. It yields the protein CASRGLGYEQYF.

As to this clonotype: With a much larger clone just one base away, this may be a read error. The V and J genes are TRBV19 and TRBJ1-5; D gene uncertain. The ends were cut back, 7 bases at V and 4 bases at J, with 11 bases in the middle. The germline V gene has CDR1 LNHDA and CDR2 SQIVND (reference sequence). The CDR3 runs 13 residues. The CDR3 nucleotides are TGTGCCAGTACCATGACCCCAAATCAGCCCCAGCATTTT. Translation gives CASTMTPNQPQHF.

The genes are TRBV9 and TRBJ1-5; D remains ambiguous. CDR1 and CDR2 (germline): SGDLS, YYNGEE. Trimming stripped 0 bases from V and 0 bases from J, with 7 bases between. CDR3 length: 15 residues. CDR3 residues: CASSVAGHSNQPQHF. The CDR3, as DNA: TGTGCCAGCAGCGTAGCTGGGCATAGCAATCAGCCCCAGCATTTT.

This sequence joins TRBV11-3 and TRBJ1-4, with 7 bases identical to TRBD1. Germline-derived CDR1 and CDR2 are SGHNT and YENEEA. Trimming took 6 bases from V and 2 from J; bases not matched to a gene: 9. The CDR3 has 16 residues. The CDR3 loop is CASSTRGLATNEKLFF. The CDR3 DNA reads TGTGCCAGCAGTACGAGGGGGCTAGCCACTAATGAAAAACTGTTTTTT.

The table lists this clonotype with many counts. V is TRBV12-3 or TRBV12-4 and J is TRBJ1-2, with a possible D match to TRBD1 (5 bases). This CDR3 has 12 amino acids. V was trimmed by 5 bases and J by 4 bases, leaving 8 bases between them. The chain's CDR3 is CASSGTGYGYTF. The CDR3 region has the DNA TGTGCCAGCAGTGGGACTGGCTATGGCTACACCTTC.

This chain's CDR3 is CAFLLGGAFNGDEQFF. DNA of the CDR3: TGTGCCTTCCTCCTTGGTGGGGCTTTCAACGGGGATGAGCAGTTCTTC. V and J are TRBV30 and TRBJ2-1, with D possibly called TRBD1 or TRBD2 (5 bases each). The CDR3 is made up of 16 amino acids. Germline CDR1 reads GTSNPN; CDR2 reads SVGIG (reference sequence). The ends were cut back, 7 bases at V and 8 bases at J, with 27 bases in the middle.

This clonotype is a singleton in its sample. Just one base apart from a much larger clone, this may be a read error. The chain joins TRBV7-9 to TRBJ2-3, with a weak D call TRBD1 (6 bases). CDR1 and CDR2 from the germline V gene are SEHNR and FQNEAQ (reference sequence). The V end lost 5 bases, the J end lost 2 bases, and 17 bases lay between the germline ends. CDR3 size: 16 residues. CDR3 loop: CASSQILTGATDTQYF. CDR3 in DNA: TGTGCCAGCAGCCAGATATTGACAGGCGCCACAGATACGCAGTATTTT.

For this clonotype: A much more abundant neighbour one base away suggests this may be a read error. The rearrangement uses TRBV7-2 and TRBJ2-3; TRBD2 matches at 11 bases. The germline CDR1 and CDR2 sequences are SGHTA and FQGNSA. The CDR3 spans 16 residues. DNA of the CDR3: TGTGCCAACAGCCCACCGATTAGCGGGAGGGCAGATACGCAGTATTTT. It codes for CANSPPISGRADTQYF.

This clonotype was seen at least ten times. The chain combines TRBV6-6 with TRBJ2-3; D ambiguous. CDR3 length: 12 residues. Trimming pared 10 bases from V and 4 bases from J, leaving 12 bases between. Germline V CDR1 and CDR2: MNHNY, SVGAGI (reference sequence). CDR3 nucleotides: TGTGCCACGACCGCAGATTCAGATACGCAGTATTTT. It yields the protein CATTADSDTQYF.

The genes are TRBV4-2 and TRBJ2-5, with D possibly matching TRBD2 (6 bases). Trimming cost V 1 base and J 0 bases, with 9 bases left between them. In germline, CDR1 is LGHNA, CDR2 YNFKEQ. The CDR3 has 15 residues. CDR3: CASSQAGTDQETQYF. The CDR3 coding sequence is TGTGCCAGCAGCCAAGCGGGGACTGACCAAGAGACCCAGTACTTC.